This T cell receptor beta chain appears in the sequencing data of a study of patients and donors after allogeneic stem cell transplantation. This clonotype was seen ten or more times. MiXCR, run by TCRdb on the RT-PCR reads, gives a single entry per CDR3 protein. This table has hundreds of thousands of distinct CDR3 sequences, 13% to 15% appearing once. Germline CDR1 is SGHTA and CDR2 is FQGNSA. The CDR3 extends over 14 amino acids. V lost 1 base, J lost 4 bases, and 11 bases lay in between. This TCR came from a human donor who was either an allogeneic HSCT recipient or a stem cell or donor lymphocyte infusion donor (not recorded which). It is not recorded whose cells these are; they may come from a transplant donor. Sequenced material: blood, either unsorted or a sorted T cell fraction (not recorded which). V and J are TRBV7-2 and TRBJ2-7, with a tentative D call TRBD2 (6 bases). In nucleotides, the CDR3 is TGTGCCAGCAGCTTAGGTCGTCGGGGGTACGAGCAGTACTTC. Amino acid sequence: CASSLGRRGYEQYF.